This T cell receptor beta chain was identified in a study of T-cell memory formation after mild COVID-19. Study summary: Among the donors, TCR clusters were largely specific to each donor.

This clonotype was seen repeatedly, ten times or more. This CDR3 has 11 residues. Trimming removed 11 bases at V and 7 bases at J, with 12 bases between. CDR1 is MNHEY and CDR2 is SVGEGT in the germline V gene. The 5'RACE method, run with constant-segment primers, produced TCR alpha and TCR beta cDNA libraries (carrying sample barcodes and UMIs). TCRdb re-called the 5' RACE reads through MiXCR, storing one row per CDR3 protein. The table lists about 27,000 distinct CDR3 sequences, approximately 7.4% of them singletons. This receptor was identified in an adult woman who had mild COVID-19 (a few samples of this study predate the infection). Cell type and time point are not known. What was sequenced was PBMCs or a T cell subset sorted from them (not recorded which). The chain links TRBV6-2 or TRBV6-3 to TRBJ2-1; D could derive from TRBD1 or TRBD2 (5 bases each). CDR3: CASSWGNEQFF. The CDR3, as DNA: TGTGCCTCCTCTTGGGGGAATGAGCAGTTCTTC.